These 30 T cell receptor beta chains were sequenced from one sample in a study of blood T cell repertoires in COVID-19. Generated by immunoSEQ multiplex PCR, the TCRdb table keeps only in-frame clones and is missing some. This table has 120,000 to 150,000 clones, roughly 87% appearing once. The specimen sequenced was peripheral blood. These receptors all come from a human donor in a cohort sampled during active COVID-19.

V and J are TRBV15 and TRBJ2-3, with D possibly matching TRBD1 (6 bases). In germline, CDR1 is LNHNV, CDR2 YYDKDF (reference sequence). V was trimmed by 0 bases and J by 4 bases, leaving 11 bases between them. The CDR3 length is 15 residues. The CDR3 bases are TGTGCCACCAGCAGAGAGCTACAGGGCTCAGATACGCAGTATTTT. Translation gives CATSRELQGSDTQYF.

The rearrangement links TRBV7-9 to TRBJ1-6, with a weak D call TRBD1 (5 bases). V was shortened by 5 bases and J by 3 bases, with 8 bases between the two germline ends. This CDR3 has 14 residues. Germline V CDR1 and CDR2: SEHNR, FQNEAQ (reference sequence). Here the CDR3 reads CASSPGLYNSPLHF. The CDR3 nucleotides read TGTGCCAGCAGCCCGGGACTCTATAATTCACCCCTCCACTTT.

This rearrangement joins TRBV7-2 to TRBJ2-2; possible D gene TRBD2, 6 bases. The V gene's germline CDR1 is SGHTA and CDR2 FQGNSA. The CDR3 extends over 15 amino acids. V lost 6 bases, J lost 2 bases, and 13 bases lay in between. CDR3 coding DNA: TGTGCCAGCAGTCTCGGACTACCTAACACCGGGGAGCTGTTTTTT. It specifies CASSLGLPNTGELFF.

This chain uses TRBV3-1 (or the pseudogene TRBV3-2) with TRBJ1-1; D is unresolved. The germline V and J ends were trimmed by 0 bases and 2 bases, with 10 bases remaining between them. The germline gives CDR1 LGHDT, CDR2 YNNKEL (reference sequence). The CDR3 length is 15 residues. CDR3 sequence: CASSQDRVGNTEAFF. In DNA, the CDR3 is TGTGCCAGCAGCCAAGATCGGGTTGGAAACACTGAAGCTTTCTTT.

The gene calls are TRBV6-6 and TRBJ1-6, with 10 positions matching TRBD1. Germline values: CDR1 MNHNY, CDR2 SVGAGI (reference sequence). CDR3 length: 13 amino acids. V was pared by 5 bases and J by 8 bases, with 0 bases of the junction left unmatched. The CDR3 nucleotides read TGTGCCAGCAGTGGGACAGGGGATTCACCCCTCCACTTT. It is translated as CASSGTGDSPLHF.

This sequence joins TRBV9 and TRBJ2-5, with TRBD1 matching over 8 bases. The trim removed 0 bases at V and 4 bases at J, leaving 5 bases unmatched. This CDR3 is built from 15 residues. CDR1 SGDLS and CDR2 YYNGEE come from the germline V gene. This CDR3 reads CASSVGGQGGETQYF. The CDR3, as DNA: TGTGCCAGCAGCGTAGGCGGACAGGGAGGAGAGACCCAGTACTTC. Full variable domain (missing parts from reference TRBV9 and TRBJ2-5): DSGVTQTPKHLITATGQRVTLRCSPRSGDLSVYWYQQSLDQGLQFLIQYYNGEERAKGNILERFSAQQFPDLHSELNLSSLELGDSALYFCASSVGGQGGETQYFGPGTRLLVL.

This rearrangement joins TRBV9 to TRBJ2-1, with TRBD1 matching over 10 bases. This CDR3 has 17 amino acids. The germline V gene has CDR1 SGDLS and CDR2 YYNGEE. The junction had 9 bases not matched to a gene; V was cut back by 4 bases and J by 2 bases. The CDR3: CASSTSRDRGAYNEQFF. The CDR3 nucleotides read TGTGCCAGCAGCACCAGCCGGGACAGGGGAGCCTACAATGAGCAGTTCTTC.

CDR3 bases: TGTGCCAGTACCCGGACTAGCGGGGCATATGAGCAGTTCTTC. Protein product: CASTRTSGAYEQFF. This sequence joins TRBV19 and TRBJ2-1; 12 bases fit TRBD2. The CDR3 contains 14 residues. CDR1 is LNHDA and CDR2 is SQIVND in the germline V gene (reference sequence). The V segment lost 7 bases and the J segment 8 bases; nucleotides outside the gene matches: 6.

This sequence joins TRBV5-6 and TRBJ2-3, with 9 bases aligning to TRBD1. After removal of 2 bases from V and 0 bases from J, the junction contained 1 base not matched to a gene. The CDR3 loop spans 15 amino acids. Germline lookup yields CDR1 SGHDT and CDR2 YYEEEE. The CDR3 here is CASSFGQGSTDTQYF. DNA of the CDR3: TGTGCCAGCAGCTTTGGACAGGGGAGCACAGATACGCAGTATTTT. Combining the CDR3 with reference TRBV5-6 and TRBJ2-3 gives the whole variable domain DAGVTQSPTHLIKTRGQQVTLRCSPKSGHDTVSWYQQALGQGPQFIFQYYEEEERQRGNFPDRFSGHQFPNYSSELNVNALLLGDSALYLCASSFGQGSTDTQYFGPGTRLTVL.

CDR3 sequence reads: CASSGVRVTGANVLTF. The CDR3, as DNA: TGTGCCAGCAGCGGGGTGAGGGTTACTGGGGCCAACGTCCTGACTTTC. The chain recombines TRBV5-4 with TRBJ2-6; a weak D match, TRBD2 (5 bases). V was shortened by 4 bases and J by 2 bases, with 13 bases between the two germline ends. There are 16 residues in the CDR3. Germline CDR1 and CDR2: SGHNT and YYREEE (reference sequence).

The rearrangement joins TRBV9 to TRBJ2-3; 9 positions match TRBD1. Trimming at V came to 4 bases and at J to 4 bases, leaving 10 bases not matched to a gene. The CDR3 consists of 16 residues. CDR1 is SGDLS and CDR2 is YYNGEE in the germline V gene. The CDR3 reads CASSPLGDRVSDTQYF. The CDR3 coding sequence is TGTGCCAGCAGCCCCCTGGGGGACAGGGTATCAGATACGCAGTATTTT.

The chain employs TRBV4-1 and TRBJ2-7, with 7 bases identical to TRBD1. CDR1 and CDR2 from the germline V gene are MGHRA and YSYEKL. This CDR3 contains 17 residues. V lost 0 bases, J lost 3 bases, and 11 bases stayed unmatched. CDR3: CASSQEHRGPESYEQYF. The CDR3 DNA sequence: TGCGCCAGCAGCCAAGAACACAGGGGACCGGAAAGCTACGAGCAGTACTTC.

V and J are TRBV19 and TRBJ2-1; 9 nucleotides align to TRBD1. V gave up 8 bases and J gave up 4 bases; unmatched junction bases: 12. Per the germline V gene, CDR1 is LNHDA and CDR2 is SQIVND (reference sequence). The CDR3 has 16 amino acids. CDR3 amino acids: CASSRTIGTGYNEQFF. The CDR3 DNA reads as TGTGCCAGTTCTAGAACCATCGGGACAGGGTACAATGAGCAGTTCTTC.

This chain connects TRBV29-1 to TRBJ1-4, with TRBD1 matching 9 bases. J lost 5 bases, V lost 6 bases, and 10 bases had no gene match. The length of the CDR3 is 15 residues. Germline assignment: CDR1 SQVTM and CDR2 ANQGSEA. The DNA of the CDR3 is TGCAGCGTGACAACTACCGGGACAGGGAATGAAAAACTGTTTTTT. It yields the protein CSVTTTGTGNEKLFF.

This rearrangement joins TRBV15 to TRBJ1-1; no reliable D call. CDR1 is LNHNV, CDR2 YYDKDF, per germline (reference sequence). Trimming took off 3 bases at V and 1 base at J, with 12 bases between the two ends. The CDR3 runs 15 residues. In DNA, the CDR3 is TGTGCCACCAGCAGCGAAGGACGGGGGAACACTGAAGCTTTCTTT. Residues: CATSSEGRGNTEAFF. Full variable domain (missing parts from reference TRBV15 and TRBJ1-1): DAMVIQNPRYQVTQFGKPVTLSCSQTLNHNVMYWYQQKSSQAPKLLFHYYDKDFNNEADTPDNFQSRRPNTSFCFLDIRSPGLGDTAMYLCATSSEGRGNTEAFFGQGTRLTVV.

The DNA for the CDR3 is TGTGCCAGCAGTTACCTTCTAGCGAACCAAGAGACCCAGTACTTC. Amino acid sequence: CASSYLLANQETQYF. J is TRBJ2-5 and V is TRBV6-2 or TRBV6-3; D perhaps matches TRBD2 (6 bases). Germline-derived CDR1 and CDR2 are MNHEY and SVGEGT. The CDR3 length is 15 residues. Deletions cut 2 bases from V and 0 bases from J, with 10 bases between.

This chain links TRBV5-6 with TRBJ1-3, with 9 positions matching TRBD1. With V trimmed by 0 bases and J by 2 bases, 3 bases remained unmatched. Germline V gene sequence: CDR1 SGHDT, CDR2 YYEEEE. This CDR3 is 16 amino acids long. The CDR3 reads CASSLADRGPGNTIYF. CDR3 nucleotides: TGTGCCAGCAGCTTGGCGGACAGGGGACCTGGAAACACCATATATTTT.

V is TRBV19 and J is TRBJ1-1; no clear D gene. The CDR3 contains 12 residues. V was clipped by 4 bases and J by 3 bases, with 6 bases between them. The germline gives CDR1 LNHDA, CDR2 SQIVND (reference sequence). The CDR3 loop reads CASSTQDTEAFF. The DNA of the CDR3 is TGTGCCAGTAGTACCCAGGACACTGAAGCTTTCTTT.

J is TRBJ2-5 and V is TRBV9; D gene uncertain. The length of the CDR3 is 13 residues. The germline V and J ends were trimmed by 4 bases and 2 bases, with 9 bases remaining between them. Germline lookup yields CDR1 SGDLS and CDR2 YYNGEE. DNA for the CDR3: TGTGCCAGCAGCTACGACACACAAGAGACCCAGTACTTC. This gives the protein CASSYDTQETQYF.

The chain uses TRBV10-3 and TRBJ2-3; 8 bases align to TRBD2. The CDR3 is 15 residues long. The trim removed 7 bases at V and 1 base at J, leaving 7 bases unmatched. The germline V gene has CDR1 ENHRY and CDR2 SYGVKD. The CDR3 spells CAIKNGGAGTDTQYF. CDR3 nucleotide sequence: TGTGCCATCAAAAACGGGGGGGCCGGCACAGATACGCAGTATTTT.

This clone was seen once. The chain uses TRBV24-1 and TRBJ2-3; 10 bases line up with TRBD1. Looked up from germline, CDR1 is KGHDR and CDR2 is SFDVKD. This CDR3 spans 17 amino acids. V lost 3 bases to trimming and J lost 4 bases; unmatched junction nucleotides: 9. CDR3 in DNA: TGTGCCACCAGTGATCCACGGACAGGGGGGGGCCCAGATACGCAGTATTTT. Its translation is CATSDPRTGGGPDTQYF.

The V call is TRBV18, the J call TRBJ2-7; 14 bases fit TRBD2. Germline CDR1 reads KGHSH; CDR2 reads LQKENI. The CDR3 spans 15 residues. J lost 3 bases, V lost 6 bases, and 4 bases had no gene match. The CDR3 reads CASSRGLAGDYEQYF. In nucleotides, the CDR3 is TGTGCCAGCTCGCGGGGACTAGCGGGGGACTACGAGCAGTACTTC.

The chain carries TRBV19 and TRBJ1-2; a possible D gene is TRBD1 (5 bases). The CDR3 length is 12 residues. Germline V gene data show CDR1 as LNHDA and CDR2 as SQIVND (reference sequence). The V gene lost 7 bases and the J gene lost 7 bases, with 13 bases spanning the gap. The CDR3, as DNA: TGTGCCAGTATAGGCAGGGCTAGTGGCTACACCTTC. Translated, it gives CASIGRASGYTF.

This chain uses TRBV12-5 with TRBJ2-1; 9 bases agree with TRBD1. Looked up from germline, CDR1 is LGHNT and CDR2 is FRNRAP. The CDR3 runs 15 residues. Germline trimming cut 5 bases from V and 3 bases from J; bases unmatched to any gene: 5. The CDR3 spells CASGTGTGSYNEQFF. CDR3 coding DNA: TGTGCTAGTGGTACGGGGACAGGGAGCTACAATGAGCAGTTCTTC. The variable domain in full, with the rest retrieved from reference TRBV12-5 and TRBJ2-1, is DARVTQTPRHKVTEMGQEVTMRCQPILGHNTVFWYRQTMMQGLELLAYFRNRAPLDDSGMPKDRFSAEMPDATLATLKIQPSEPRDSAVYFCASGTGTGSYNEQFFGPGTRLTVL.

The chain has TRBV4-1 and TRBJ2-7; TRBD2 aligns across 8 bases. The V segment lost 4 bases and the J segment 2 bases; nucleotides outside the gene matches: 4. The V gene's germline CDR1 is MGHRA and CDR2 YSYEKL. This CDR3 is built from 14 residues. The CDR3 loop is CASSRTGGPYEQYF. The CDR3 bases are TGCGCCAGCAGCCGAACGGGGGGGCCCTACGAGCAGTACTTC.

This clone was found a few times. The gene calls are TRBV4-2 and TRBJ1-5; 7 positions agree with TRBD1. Germline CDR1 is LGHNA and CDR2 is YNFKEQ. The length of the CDR3 is 14 residues. V lost 4 bases to trimming and J lost 11 bases; unmatched junction nucleotides: 11. In nucleotides, the CDR3 is TGTGCCAGCAGCCTCGGGACAGCCCGGCTGGCCCAGCATTTT. It is translated as CASSLGTARLAQHF.

A single count supports this clone. In DNA form, the CDR3 reads TGTGCCTGGAGTCCGTACCGGGTCCTTAATGAAAAACTGTTTTTT. Its translation: CAWSPYRVLNEKLFF. V usage is TRBV30 and J usage is TRBJ1-4; D unresolved. CDR1 is GTSNPN and CDR2 is SVGIG in the germline V gene (reference sequence). This CDR3 contains 15 residues. With 2 bases removed from V and 4 bases from J, the gap between germline ends came to 14 bases.

This clone occurred a few times. The V gene is TRBV6-6, the J gene TRBJ2-7; 9 bases fit TRBD1. The CDR3 is made up of 16 amino acids. Germline CDR1 MNHNY, CDR2 SVGAGI (reference sequence). Losses at the gene ends were 4 bases for V and 4 bases for J; bases not matched to a gene: 11. This CDR3 reads CASSLTGTGFSYEQYF. Written as DNA, the CDR3 is TGTGCCAGCAGTTTGACCGGGACAGGGTTTAGTTACGAGCAGTACTTC.

The V call is TRBV27, the J call TRBJ2-2; TRBD1 agrees at 8 bases. CDR3 size: 15 residues. The germline CDR1 and CDR2 sequences are MNHEY and SMNVEV (reference sequence). With 3 bases clipped from V and 2 bases from J, the junction kept 2 bases outside the gene matches. CDR3 amino acids: CASSFQGANTGELFF. CDR3 coding DNA: TGTGCCAGCAGTTTTCAGGGGGCAAACACCGGGGAGCTGTTTTTT.

V is TRBV11-2 and J is TRBJ2-1; TRBD1 matches at 10 bases. The CDR3 runs 13 residues. Germline V gene lookup returns CDR1 SGHAT and CDR2 FQNNGV. V lost 5 bases, J lost 8 bases, and 3 bases stayed unmatched. This CDR3 is CASSLGQGDEQFF. DNA of the CDR3: TGTGCCAGCAGCCTCGGACAGGGGGATGAGCAGTTCTTC.